This TCR beta chain was sequenced for a study of T-cell reconstitution after alpha-beta-depleted transplantation in children. Unique molecular identifiers were incorporated during preparation of the TCRbeta library. From the PCR reads, TCRdb called clonotypes with MiXCR, one entry per CDR3 protein. The sample holds roughly 500,000 distinct CDR3 sequences, less than 35% seen once. The CDR3 consists of 14 residues. V gave up 3 bases and J gave up 9 bases, with 17 bases separating them. Germline values: CDR1 MDHEN, CDR2 SYDVKM. The TCR was taken from a human donor who donated a stem cell graft to a child with aplastic anemia. The chain combines TRBV28 with TRBJ2-5, with D uncertain. The source material was PBMCs from the stem cell graft donor, sampled from the stem cell graft. Here the CDR3 reads CASSFGGRQWAQYF. As DNA, the CDR3 is TGTGCCAGCAGTTTCGGTGGACGCCAGTGGGCCCAGTACTTC.